This T cell receptor (beta chain) was documented in a study of shared clonotypes between healthy human individuals. Study context: Sampling drew on donors who were a couple of women and a few men aged 18 to 49. There were three CD4 naive, three CD4 memory, two CD8 naive and one CD8 memory plates per donor.

About this clone itself: What it binds is not known.

Study results and limitations: Larger estimated richness was generally seen in naive subsets than in memory subsets.

Measured with immunoSEQ multiplex PCR; TCRdb has only the in-frame clones, and not every one. Among some 2.3 million clones listed, 93% were seen once. CDR1 and CDR2 (germline): SGHVS, FNYEAQ. V lost 5 bases and J lost 1, with 8 bases in between. There are 14 residues in the CDR3. Sequences were obtained from naive CD4+ T cells from PBMCs. Documented subset: CD45RA+ positively selected. This TCR was sampled from a man aged 18 to 30 in good health. Some clones in this sample may be carry-over from other donors' samples. The genes are TRBV7-6 and TRBJ2-2; D possibly uses TRBD1 or TRBD2 (5 bases each). CDR3 protein: CASSGTVNTGELFF. The CDR3 coding sequence is TGTGCCAGCAGCGGGACGGTGAACACCGGGGAGCTGTTTTTT.